This T cell receptor beta chain appears in the sequencing data of a study of response to subunit inactivated influenza vaccine. At least ten counts were recorded for this clonotype. TCRdb independently ran MiXCR on the RT-PCR reads; one entry per CDR3 protein. The sample lists about 540,000 distinct CDR3 sequences, roughly a quarter occurring once. The CDR3 is 13 residues long. Germline V lookup: CDR1 SGHKS, CDR2 YYEKEE (reference sequence). V shed 0 bases and J shed 6 bases, with 8 bases lying between them. These data were also reused for a study on T cells expressing NK-cell markers. That investigation notes: As the method of synthesis, 5'RACE template switching with UMIs yielded TCR beta cDNA. Repertoires of TCR beta were obtained from T cells sorted as CD3+CD56+NKG2C+, CD3+CD56+NKG2C- and CD3+CD56-NKG2C+. HCMV serostatus: seven of eight sequenced donors positive, one negative. A few donors likewise had their CD3+CD56-NKG2C+ fraction led by these clonotypes.

J is TRBJ2-3 and V is TRBV5-5; D uncertain. Sequencing was performed on CD4+ T cells sorted from PBMCs, taken about 11 days after vaccination. This clonotype was obtained from a man aged 45-65 years who received an inactivated influenza vaccine. The CDR3 coding sequence is TGTGCCAGCAGCTTGGGCCCTCCGGATACGCAGTATTTT. Its protein product is CASSLGPPDTQYF.